These 10 T cell receptor beta chains share one sample of origin, sequenced in a study of blood T cell repertoires in COVID-19. Clones were read by immunoSEQ multiplex PCR, and TCRdb kept only the in-frame ones, dropping some. The data contain 200,000 to 250,000 clones, 65% to 85% of them singletons. What was sequenced was peripheral blood. Receptor source: a woman in her twenties or thirties with COVID-19, enrolled during active disease.

The rearrangement links TRBV7-9 to TRBJ2-7; the D gene is possibly TRBD2 (6 bases). This CDR3 spans 16 amino acids. V was cut by 4 bases and J by 3 bases, with 19 bases left in between. Germline V lookup: CDR1 SEHNR, CDR2 FQNEAQ (reference sequence). This CDR3 reads CASSSFSGTDYYEQYF. The CDR3, as DNA: TGTGCCAGCAGCTCCTTCTCCGGGACTGACTACTACGAGCAGTACTTC.

The V and J genes are TRBV28 and TRBJ2-5; 9 positions match TRBD2. The CDR3 has 16 residues. With 3 bases clipped from V and 4 bases from J, the junction kept 9 bases outside the gene matches. Germline CDR1 reads MDHEN; CDR2 reads SYDVKM. The CDR3 nucleotides are TGTGCCAGCAGTTTTCCCGTCGGAGCGGGAGGAGAGACCCAGTACTTC. It specifies CASSFPVGAGGETQYF.

This chain connects TRBV19 to TRBJ2-5, with D possibly TRBD2 on 5 matching bases. This CDR3 region has 12 residues. Germline-derived CDR1 and CDR2 are LNHDA and SQIVND (reference sequence). Trimming stripped 3 bases from V and 7 bases from J, with 9 bases between. This CDR3 reads CASSIIRGTQYF. The DNA of the CDR3 is TGTGCCAGTAGTATCATTCGGGGGACCCAGTACTTC.

The V and J genes are TRBV25-1 and TRBJ2-7; 8 bases align to TRBD1. Trimming at V came to 9 bases and at J to 8 bases, leaving 3 bases not matched to a gene. The CDR3 loop spans 10 amino acids. Germline lookup yields CDR1 MGHDK and CDR2 SYGVNS. CDR3 protein: CASQGAQQYF. DNA of the CDR3: TGTGCCAGTCAGGGGGCCCAGCAGTACTTC.

The chain carries TRBV6-2 or TRBV6-3 and TRBJ2-3; D possibly corresponds to TRBD1 (6 bases). The CDR3 loop spans 15 amino acids. Trimming pared 0 bases from V and 4 bases from J, leaving 11 bases between. CDR1 and CDR2 (germline): MNHEY, SVGEGT. This CDR3 is CASSYSRGSADTQYF. CDR3 nucleotides: TGTGCCAGCAGTTACTCGAGGGGGAGCGCAGATACGCAGTATTTT.

The rearrangement uses TRBV5-5 and TRBJ2-7; no definite D call. With 2 bases removed from V and 3 bases from J, the gap between germline ends came to 12 bases. Germline CDR1 and CDR2: SGHKS and YYEKEE (reference sequence). The CDR3 covers 14 residues. CDR3 residues: CASSFLLGLYEQYF. Written as DNA, the CDR3 is TGTGCCAGCAGCTTTTTATTGGGCCTCTACGAGCAGTACTTC.

On this clone itself: A junction end diverges from the germline sequence, so it may reflect a read error. This chain connects TRBV4-2 to TRBJ2-2, with 9 positions matching TRBD1. CDR3 length equals 12 residues. Germline loops: CDR1 LGHNA, CDR2 YNFKEQ. CDR3 coding DNA: TGTGCCAGCAGCCATGATCGGGACAGGGTAATTTTT. Protein: CASSHDRDRVIF.

The CDR3 sequence is CASRWTGSYEQYF. DNA for the CDR3: TGTGCCAGCAGGTGGACAGGGTCCTACGAGCAGTACTTC. The gene calls are TRBV5-6 and TRBJ2-7; 8 bases are a match to TRBD1. J gave up 1 base and V 5 bases, and 2 bases lay outside the gene matches. This CDR3 contains 13 residues. The germline V gene encodes CDR1 SGHDT and CDR2 YYEEEE.

The J gene is TRBJ1-3, the V gene TRBV27, with a weak D call TRBD1 (6 bases). V dropped 8 bases and J dropped 0 bases, with 14 bases sitting between them. The germline V gene has CDR1 MNHEY and CDR2 SMNVEV (reference sequence). This CDR3 has 15 amino acids. CDR3 DNA sequence: TGTGCCAGCCGCGACAGGCCGGGCTCTGGAAACACCATATATTTT. Its translation: CASRDRPGSGNTIYF.

The V gene is TRBV9, the J gene TRBJ2-3, with TRBD2 as a possible D gene (6 bases). Trimming pared 0 bases from V and 4 bases from J, leaving 12 bases between. The CDR3 is 15 amino acids. The V gene's germline CDR1 is SGDLS and CDR2 YYNGEE. In DNA form, the CDR3 reads TGTGCCAGCAGCGTAGTGGCAGGGAGGCCAGATACGCAGTATTTT. Residues: CASSVVAGRPDTQYF.